This TCR beta chain was captured by sequencing in a study of T-cell reconstitution after alpha-beta-depleted transplantation in children. This clonotype was observed a handful of times. Unique molecular identifiers were used in preparing the TCRbeta library. TCRdb re-analysed the PCR reads in MiXCR, keeping a single row per CDR3 protein. The sample has about 500,000 distinct CDR3 sequences, about 33% seen once. CDR3 size: 15 residues. V was cut by 3 bases and J by 3 bases, with 14 bases left in between. The chain links TRBV12-3 or TRBV12-4 to TRBJ2-5, with D uncertain. The sample in question was PBMCs from the stem cell graft donor, obtained from the stem cell graft. The sequence was obtained from a human donor who donated a stem cell graft to a child with aplastic anemia. CDR3 sequence: CASSFVGFKEETQYF. CDR3 nucleotide sequence: TGTGCCAGCAGTTTCGTCGGGTTTAAGGAAGAGACCCAGTACTTC.